This T cell receptor (beta chain) was captured by sequencing in a study of blood T cell repertoires in COVID-19. This CDR3 comprises 12 residues. Trimming took 5 bases from V and 9 from J, leaving 8 bases between them. Germline V gene lookup returns CDR1 MGHDK and CDR2 SYGVNS. This clone came up once. The same CDR3 also results from other DNA sequences found in this sample. Only in-frame clones appear in the TCRdb table, and some are missing; sequencing was by immunoSEQ multiplex PCR. The table has approximately 260,000 clones, around four fifths seen once. The sample consisted of PBMCs or T cells enriched from blood (not recorded which). The chain uses TRBV25-1 and TRBJ1-6; D may be TRBD1 (5 bases). This TCR came from a man aged 25 to 40 with acute COVID-19. The CDR3 sequence: CASSSRVSPLHF. The CDR3 DNA follows: TGTGCCAGCAGTTCCAGGGTTTCACCCCTCCACTTT. Full variable domain (rest looked up from reference TRBV25-1 and TRBJ1-6): EADIYQTPRYLVIGTGKKITLECSQTMGHDKMYWYQQDPGMELHLIHYSYGVNSTEKGDLSSESTVSRIRTEHFPLTLESARPSHTSQYLCASSSRVSPLHFGNGTRLTVT.